This TCR beta chain was obtained from a study of cytomegalovirus exposure and HLA in healthy donors. Whole-study findings and limits: Rates of TCR association differed by HLA locus in a later analysis, with DRB1 highest and HLA-C lowest. A later analysis appeared to link common viral pathogens to several of the most significant clusters.

A single count supports this clone. Its matching antigen is unknown. Primers for the PCR totalled 60 Vbeta and 13 Jbeta. The data were produced by immunoSEQ multiplex PCR, yet TCRdb's version contains in-frame clones alone and is incomplete. The sample shows 100,000 or so clones, roughly three quarters of them seen only once. This TCR derives from a male donor in good health and CMV-seronegative. The sequencing input was PBMCs.

CDR3 amino acids: CASSATSVVADTQYF. CDR3 sequence (DNA): TGTGCCAGTAGTGCTACTAGCGTCGTAGCAGATACGCAGTATTTT. V usage is TRBV19 and J usage is TRBJ2-3, with 7 bases aligning to TRBD2. The V and J ends lost 5 bases and 4 bases, in that order; junction bases with no gene match: 9. The germline gives CDR1 LNHDA, CDR2 SQIVND (reference sequence). The CDR3 runs to 15 residues.